This T cell receptor (beta chain) derives from a study of a mutant IDH1 vaccine in newly diagnosed glioma. About the research overall: Vaccinations were initiated 4-6 weeks following radiotherapy alone, or were given together with temozolomide cycles.

In regard to this clone: Its antigen is not known.

Time point: week 5, during vaccination. Each vaccine dose was 300 ug of mutant IDH1 20-mer peptide, with topical imiquimod. The data were produced by immunoSEQ multiplex PCR, yet TCRdb's version contains in-frame clones alone and is incomplete. This sample has roughly 51,000 clones, with approximately 86% found just once. V shed 1 base and J 7 bases; nucleotides not matched to a gene: 8. This CDR3 contains 18 residues. Germline assignment: CDR1 LNHDA and CDR2 SQIVND (reference sequence). The chain employs TRBV19 and TRBJ2-2; 14 bases fit TRBD2. This receptor was taken from a woman aged 18-29 years with glioma. Some clones in this sample may be carry-over from other donors' samples. The sample here was PBMCs, taken from a glioma patient whose treatment included an IDH1 peptide vaccine. The CDR3 spells CASSIGLAGGPKVGELFF. The CDR3, as DNA: TGTGCCAGTAGTATAGGACTAGCGGGAGGGCCTAAGGTCGGGGAGCTGTTTTTT.